This TCR beta chain was sequenced during a study of CD8 T cells in Susac syndrome. Study background: Patients with Susac syndrome who were sequenced included six with active disease and eight in remission. The study's findings and limits: Only a relatively small number of individuals were included in the TCR sequencing and HLA analysis.

After extraction with the RNeasy kit, roughly 0.45 to 1 ug of the RNA was reverse transcribed using random hexamers. Amplification of TCR beta CDR3 used immunoSEQ multiplex PCR across 54 Vbeta and 13 Jbeta. TCRdb re-called the immunoSEQ multiplex PCR reads through MiXCR, storing one row per CDR3 protein. The repertoire consists of 74,000 or so distinct CDR3 sequences, with approximately 94% occurring once and the leading ten covering about 0.52%. Germline loops: CDR1 SEHNR, CDR2 FQNEAQ (reference sequence). The CDR3 runs to 12 residues. The germline V and J ends were trimmed by 3 bases and 3 bases, with 6 bases remaining between them. Comments on this clonotype: Antigen: not known.

In blood CD8+ and CD4+ T cells, TCR beta underwent sequencing. This clonotype originated in a human donor with Susac syndrome. The sequenced material came from CD4+ T cells from PBMCs. This chain links TRBV7-9 with TRBJ2-7; D gene ambiguous. CDR3 in DNA: TGTGCCAGCAGCTTTGATAACTACGAGCAGTACTTC. Amino acids: CASSFDNYEQYF.